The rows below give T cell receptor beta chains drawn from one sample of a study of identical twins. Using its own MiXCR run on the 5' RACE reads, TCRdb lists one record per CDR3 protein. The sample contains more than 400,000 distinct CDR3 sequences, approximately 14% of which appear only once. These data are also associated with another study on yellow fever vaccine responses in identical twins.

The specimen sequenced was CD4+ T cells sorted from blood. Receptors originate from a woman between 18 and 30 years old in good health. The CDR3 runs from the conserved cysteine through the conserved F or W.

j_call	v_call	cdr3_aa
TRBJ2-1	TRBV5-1	CASSLAWGHRNEQFF
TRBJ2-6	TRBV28	CASSFKDRAGANVLTF
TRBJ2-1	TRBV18	CASSPSAYNEQFF
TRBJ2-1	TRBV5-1	CASSPPDRDYNEQFF
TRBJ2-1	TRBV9	CASSAGLAGGPSEQFF
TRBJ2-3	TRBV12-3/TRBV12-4	CASSIPRVTDTQYF
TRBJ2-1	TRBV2	CASSDNGVEQFF
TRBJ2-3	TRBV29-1	CSAEWGTGTDTQYF
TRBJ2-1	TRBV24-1	CATSDRDYPKLYEQFF
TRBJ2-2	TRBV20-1	CSARVAENTGELFF
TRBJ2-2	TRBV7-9	CASSASGTVTGELFF